Below, one T cell receptor (beta chain) is given with its context. These data belong to a study of blood T cell repertoires in COVID-19. At the level of the study: COVID-19 samples collected from the United States, Italy and Spain covered acute and convalescent phases. The analysed material was cDNA or gDNA that came from T cells, B-cell-depleted T cells, or PBMCs.

Study processing details: Nucleated cell counts were estimated from reference gene primer amplification. TCRdb keeps only in-frame clones here, not all; method: immunoSEQ multiplex PCR. V and J calls and clone size are copied from that table; D and trimming were computed from the DNA. The sample carries around 300,000 clones, about 90% recorded once. V was clipped by 2 bases and J by 0 bases, with 14 bases between them. This CDR3 region has 16 residues. CDR1 and CDR2 (germline): SGHDT, YYEEEE. Sample: peripheral blood. V is TRBV5-6 and J is TRBJ1-2; D not resolved. The receptor was isolated from a woman between 25 and 40 years old who had recovered from COVID-19. The CDR3 nucleotides are TGTGCCAGCAGCTTAGTTCTTGAAGCCCCTAACTATGGCTACACCTTC. The encoded protein is CASSLVLEAPNYGYTF.